Listed below are T cell receptor beta chains from one sample, sequenced in a study of T cell responses to AZD1222 COVID-19 vaccine. Repertoires were generated with immunoSEQ multiplex PCR, while TCRdb's copy carries only in-frame clones and drops some. The table lists tens of thousands of clones, 70% to 90% of them singletons. The sample consisted of peripheral blood, taken on day 0 of AZD1222 vaccination. Source of these receptors: an adult in good health. Both conserved end residues are part of each CDR3. A D gene is named only where the DNA matches it firmly. Clone size, where shown, is once, few, many, or a class for clones that have expanded.

D gene,V gene,J gene,clone size,CDR3 DNA,CDR3 protein
NA,TRBV7-8,TRBJ1-4,NA,TGTGCCAGCAGCCCCCACGTAGATGAAAAACTGTTTTTT,CASSPHVDEKLFF
NA,TRBV7-8,TRBJ1-5,NA,TGTGCCAGCAGCTTAGTGGTGGCAGGGAATCAGCCCCAGCATTTT,CASSLVVAGNQPQHF
NA,TRBV28,TRBJ2-7,NA,TGTGCCAGCAGTTCTTCACAGGGTGGTGCGTGGGAGCAGTACTTC,CASSSSQGGAWEQYF
NA,TRBV6-1,TRBJ1-5,NA,TGTGCCAGCAGTGACGGTAATGAGGGTCAGCCCCAGCATTTT,CASSDGNEGQPQHF
NA,TRBV18,TRBJ2-6,NA,TGTGCCAGCTCACCGGGGGCGACAGGCGCCAACGTCCTGACTTTC,CASSPGATGANVLTF
TRBD1,TRBV2,TRBJ1-2,NA,TGTGCCAGCAGTGAGGGACAGGTCAATAACTATGGCTACACCTTC,CASSEGQVNNYGYTF
TRBD1,TRBV5-1,TRBJ1-6,NA,TGCGCCAGCAGCTTGCGGACAGGGGGCGCTTCACCCCTCCACTTT,CASSLRTGGASPLHF
TRBD2,TRBV7-3,TRBJ2-3,NA,TGTGCCAGCAGCTCACCGGGACTAGCGGGGGCCACAGATACGCAGTATTTT,CASSSPGLAGATDTQYF
NA,TRBV19,TRBJ2-3,once,TGTGCCACCAAGGAACAGATAAGCACAGATACGCAGTATTTT,CATKEQISTDTQYF
NA,TRBV2,TRBJ1-3,few,TGTGCCAGCAGCGCCCGCCAGTGGCTCGCTGGAAACACCATATATTTT,CASSARQWLAGNTIYF
NA,TRBV7-2,TRBJ2-3,NA,TGTGCCAGCAGCTTAGCGGGGGGGCTGGCAGATACGCAGTATTTT,CASSLAGGLADTQYF
TRBD1,TRBV28,TRBJ1-4,NA,TGTGCCAGCAGTTATCAAGGGACAGTTGGTGAAAAACTGTTTTTT,CASSYQGTVGEKLFF
NA,TRBV2,TRBJ1-3,NA,TGTGCCAGCAGGATTGGGTTTATAGGTGGAAACACCATATATTTT,CASRIGFIGGNTIYF
TRBD2,TRBV5-8,TRBJ2-2,NA,TGTGCCAGCAGCTTGGGCGGGGGAACCGGGGAGCTGTTTTTT,CASSLGGGTGELFF
NA,TRBV7-3,TRBJ1-1,NA,TGTGCCAGCAGCTTATCTGGGAACACTGAAGCTTTCTTT,CASSLSGNTEAFF
NA,TRBV5-1,TRBJ1-3,NA,TGCGCCAGCAGACTGGGACAAGGAGAAAACACCATATATTTT,CASRLGQGENTIYF